Listed here are 4 T cell receptor beta chains from one sample, sequenced in a study of TIL therapy for anti-PD-1-resistant metastatic lung cancer. This was the immunoSEQ v3 assay. Measured with immunoSEQ multiplex PCR; TCRdb has only the in-frame clones, and not every one. The repertoire holds 45,000 to 75,000 clones, with 55% to 70% as singletons. As for time point: pre-treatment sample, taken before nivolumab and TIL therapy. The source material was blood, sampled at baseline. These receptors came from a person between 25 and 80 years old with non-small cell lung cancer.

The chain is built from TRBV7-2 and TRBJ1-3, with unresolved D. Germline CDR1 SGHTA, CDR2 FQGNSA. Trimming took 1 base from V and 1 from J, leaving 11 bases between them. The CDR3 totals 16 residues. The CDR3 is CASSLVGRPSGNTIYF. In DNA, the CDR3 is TGTGCCAGCAGCTTAGTTGGCAGGCCTTCTGGAAACACCATATATTTT.

V and J are TRBV6-4 and TRBJ1-1; possibly TRBD1 for D (6 bases). The CDR3 loop spans 14 amino acids. The germline gives CDR1 MRHNA, CDR2 SNTAGT. Trimming stripped 7 bases from V and 4 bases from J, with 16 bases between. This CDR3 is CASTSGAGSTEAFF. Written as DNA, the CDR3 is TGTGCCAGCACCTCGGGGGCCGGCAGCACTGAAGCTTTCTTT.

The genes are TRBV19 and TRBJ1-5; D gene unclear. CDR3 size: 13 residues. CDR1 and CDR2 from the germline V gene are LNHDA and SQIVND (reference sequence). V lost 7 bases to trimming and J lost 1 base, with 8 bases between them. The chain's CDR3 is CASTKRSNQPQHF. Here the CDR3 DNA reads TGTGCCAGTACAAAGAGAAGCAATCAGCCCCAGCATTTT.

The chain uses TRBV7-8 and TRBJ1-6; 8 nucleotides line up with TRBD1. The CDR3 extends over 16 amino acids. With V trimmed by 6 bases and J by 14 bases, 18 bases remained unmatched. From germline, CDR1 is SGHVS and CDR2 FQNEAQ. CDR3 in amino acids: CASSFGSAGGLSSLHF. CDR3 sequence (DNA): TGTGCCAGCAGTTTTGGGTCGGCAGGGGGCCTTTCGTCCCTCCACTTT.